Shown below are 21 T cell receptor beta chains from a single sample sequenced in a study of cytomegalovirus exposure and HLA in healthy donors. Only in-frame clones appear in the TCRdb table, and some are missing; sequencing was by immunoSEQ multiplex PCR. The table includes about 240,000 clones, about 90% detected once. Sequenced material: PBMCs. The receptors were gathered from a woman in her twenties or thirties in good health and CMV-seropositive.

This clone was detected only once. The chain combines TRBV9 with TRBJ2-2; a possible D gene is TRBD1 (5 bases). The germline CDR1 and CDR2 sequences are SGDLS and YYNGEE. The length of the CDR3 is 16 residues. V was trimmed by 1 base and J by 3 bases, leaving 13 bases between them. The CDR3 DNA sequence: TGTGCCAGCAGCGTATGGTCTGCAGGGTACACCGGGGAGCTGTTTTTT. Amino acid sequence: CASSVWSAGYTGELFF.

This CDR3 is CAISEPTEGRLYYGYTF. The CDR3 DNA follows: TGTGCCATCAGTGAGCCCACGGAGGGGCGGTTGTACTATGGCTACACCTTC. The chain links TRBV10-3 to TRBJ1-2; possible D gene TRBD1, 5 bases. The CDR3 totals 17 residues. Deletions cut 2 bases from V and 3 bases from J, with 19 bases between. Germline CDR1 reads ENHRY; CDR2 reads SYGVKD.

The chain is built from TRBV12-5 and TRBJ1-4; TRBD1 matches 9 bases. The ends lost 0 bases at V and 2 bases at J; junction bases unmatched: 16. This CDR3 is 21 amino acids long. CDR1 LGHNT and CDR2 FRNRAP come from the germline V gene. The CDR3 region is CASGLVLWRDREGSTNEKLFF. The CDR3 DNA follows: TGTGCTAGTGGTTTGGTGCTTTGGCGGGACAGGGAAGGATCGACTAATGAAAAACTGTTTTTT.

CDR3 residues: CASSLSTVYGYTF. The CDR3 DNA reads TGCGCCAGCAGCTTGTCTACGGTGTATGGCTACACCTTC. The chain carries TRBV5-1 and TRBJ1-2; no clear D. CDR1 SGHRS and CDR2 YFSETQ come from the germline V gene. The CDR3 length is 13 residues. V gave up 1 base and J gave up 5 bases, with 9 bases separating them.

The chain uses TRBV7-9 and TRBJ1-3; no firm D call. Trimming cost V 4 bases and J 0 bases, with 4 bases left between them. The germline V gene encodes CDR1 SEHNR and CDR2 FQNEAQ (reference sequence). The CDR3 has 13 amino acids. The CDR3 here is CASSSSSGNTIYF. DNA of the CDR3: TGTGCCAGCAGCTCCAGCTCTGGAAACACCATATATTTT.

The chain has TRBV5-1 and TRBJ1-2; 8 positions agree with TRBD1. J lost 6 bases, V lost 2 bases, and 12 bases had no gene match. CDR3 length: 16 amino acids. Germline-derived CDR1 and CDR2 are SGHRS and YFSETQ. This CDR3 reads CASSFLAGGATDGYTF. DNA of the CDR3: TGCGCCAGCAGCTTCCTCGCAGGGGGCGCAACGGATGGCTACACCTTC.

The rearrangement uses TRBV27 and TRBJ1-1; D ambiguous. The CDR3 length is 12 residues. Trimming took off 6 bases at V and 4 bases at J, with 9 bases between the two ends. Germline V lookup: CDR1 MNHEY, CDR2 SMNVEV (reference sequence). The CDR3 here is CASRPSATEAFF. CDR3 nucleotide sequence: TGTGCCAGCAGACCGAGTGCCACTGAAGCTTTCTTT.

The chain couples TRBV19 to TRBJ2-7, with 9 bases aligning to TRBD2. V trimming: 6 bases; J trimming: 2 bases; junction bases outside the gene matches: 5. The germline V gene encodes CDR1 LNHDA and CDR2 SQIVND (reference sequence). The CDR3 consists of 14 residues. The DNA for the CDR3 is TGTGCCAGTAGCCAGACTAGCGGAACCTACGAGCAGTACTTC. Protein sequence: CASSQTSGTYEQYF.

This clone came up a few times. The chain uses TRBV11-3 and TRBJ1-1, with D uncertain. This CDR3 comprises 14 residues. Trimming left V 5 bases short and J 0 bases short, with 10 bases between. CDR1 and CDR2 from the germline V gene are SGHNT and YENEEA. As DNA, the CDR3 is TGTGCCAGCAGCCTGAGACTGATGAACACTGAAGCTTTCTTT. Amino acid sequence: CASSLRLMNTEAFF. Complete variable domain (other parts from reference TRBV11-3 and TRBJ1-1): EAGVVQSPRYKIIEKKQPVAFWCNPISGHNTLYWYLQNLGQGPELLIRYENEEAVDDSQLPKDRFSAERLKGVDSTLKIQPAELGDSAVYLCASSLRLMNTEAFFGQGTRLTVV.

The chain employs TRBV28 and TRBJ1-5; possible D gene TRBD1, 5 bases. The CDR3 sequence is 13 residues long. V lost 7 bases to trimming and J lost 10 bases, with 17 bases between them. Germline V gene data show CDR1 as MDHEN and CDR2 as SYDVKM. CDR3 region: CASTVREVGPQHF. CDR3 nucleotides: TGTGCCAGCACCGTCAGGGAAGTCGGACCCCAGCATTTT.

The rearrangement links TRBV6-5 to TRBJ1-1; 7 bases are a match to TRBD1. The CDR3 is 15 residues long. J lost 1 base, V lost 5 bases, and 7 bases had no gene match. Germline loops: CDR1 MNHEY, CDR2 SVGAGI. The CDR3 protein is CASSPQDRRNTEAFF. The CDR3 DNA reads as TGTGCCAGCAGTCCCCAGGACAGGCGGAACACTGAAGCTTTCTTT.

The chain combines TRBV29-1 with TRBJ2-6; maybe TRBD1 (7 bases). Per germline, CDR1 SQVTM and CDR2 ANQGSEA. CDR3 length: 15 amino acids. Trimming cost V 4 bases and J 4 bases, with 14 bases left between them. For the CDR3, the DNA is TGCAGCGTTGGACAGGGAGGAACCGGGGCCAACGTCCTGACTTTC. It is translated as CSVGQGGTGANVLTF.

V and J are TRBV30 and TRBJ2-3; tentatively, D is TRBD1 (5 bases). This CDR3 has 18 residues. Germline CDR1 is GTSNPN and CDR2 is SVGIG (reference sequence). V lost 0 bases to trimming and J lost 2 bases, with 21 bases between them. DNA for the CDR3: TGTGCCTGGAGTGTACGCCTGACAGCTACTAAGATCACAGATACGCAGTATTTT. It translates to CAWSVRLTATKITDTQYF.

The genes are TRBV6-5 and TRBJ1-2; TRBD1 aligns across 7 bases. The CDR3 totals 13 residues. With 6 bases clipped from V and 3 bases from J, the junction kept 4 bases outside the gene matches. Germline loops: CDR1 MNHEY, CDR2 SVGAGI. CDR3 coding DNA: TGTGCCAGCAGGAGGGACAGCTACTATGGCTACACCTTC. Translation gives CASRRDSYYGYTF.

The J gene is TRBJ1-4, the V gene TRBV30, with 7 nucleotides matching TRBD1. With 7 bases clipped from V and 7 bases from J, the junction kept 9 bases outside the gene matches. Germline V gene data show CDR1 as GTSNPN and CDR2 as SVGIG (reference sequence). CDR3 size: 13 residues. The CDR3 DNA reads TGTGCCTATTCGGGAGGGGGCATTGAAAAACTGTTTTTT. As protein: CAYSGGGIEKLFF.

The J gene is TRBJ2-7, the V gene TRBV27, with D perhaps TRBD2 (5 bases). Germline CDR1 and CDR2: MNHEY and SMNVEV (reference sequence). V lost 10 bases and J lost 9, with 22 bases in between. CDR3 length: 13 residues. The CDR3 DNA reads as TGTGCCACCTCATCGGGGTGGGCACTTCGGCAGTACTTC. This codes for CATSSGWALRQYF.

The chain couples TRBV6-1 to TRBJ2-7; TRBD1 might be the D (7 bases). Germline CDR1 and CDR2: MNHNS and SASEGT. V dropped 3 bases and J dropped 8 bases, with 14 bases sitting between them. The CDR3 is 13 amino acids. Written as DNA, the CDR3 is TGTGCCAGCAGTGATAGACAGGGACTCCAGCAGTACTTC. Residues: CASSDRQGLQQYF.

The rearrangement joins TRBV4-1 to TRBJ2-3; TRBD2 agrees at 8 bases. CDR3 size: 15 residues. Germline CDR1 reads MGHRA; CDR2 reads YSYEKL. J was trimmed by 3 bases and V by 1 base; bases with no gene match: 3. The CDR3 bases are TGCGCCAGCAGCCAAGTCGGGGGGGCAACAGATACGCAGTATTTT. Encoded protein: CASSQVGGATDTQYF.

This clone was observed once. The chain combines TRBV2 with TRBJ2-5, with D possibly being TRBD1 (5 bases). The CDR3 contains 14 residues. V was pared by 2 bases and J by 5 bases, with 12 bases between. Germline loops: CDR1 SNHLY, CDR2 FYNNEI. CDR3 loop: CASSELRDVETQYF. DNA for the CDR3: TGTGCCAGCAGTGAACTCAGGGATGTTGAGACCCAGTACTTC.

The chain links TRBV19 to TRBJ1-5, with D perhaps matching TRBD1 (6 bases). Germline lookup yields CDR1 LNHDA and CDR2 SQIVND (reference sequence). The length of the CDR3 is 16 residues. The germline V and J ends were trimmed by 0 bases and 1 base, with 10 bases remaining between them. The CDR3: CASSIDGGASNQPQHF. DNA for the CDR3: TGTGCCAGTAGTATAGACGGGGGGGCGAGCAATCAGCCCCAGCATTTT.

CDR3 sequence: CASSLRLSEQYF. CDR3 DNA sequence: TGTGCCAGCAGCTTACGTCTCTCCGAGCAGTACTTC. The chain carries TRBV13 and TRBJ2-7; D uncertain. V was cut by 2 bases and J by 6 bases, with 8 bases left in between. From germline, CDR1 is PRHDT and CDR2 FYEKMQ (reference sequence). The CDR3 runs 12 residues.